This T cell receptor (beta chain) was captured in a study of lymphopenia after photon versus proton radiotherapy. Study results and limitations: Photon-treated patients lost naive T cells and TCR diversity; proton-treated stayed stable. Oligoclonal CD8+ Temra expansion after nadir drove photon patients' diversity drop. A bigger post-nadir fall in TCR diversity correlated inversely with survival time in deceased patients.

Details on this clone: The antigen is unknown.

Clones were read by immunoSEQ multiplex PCR, and TCRdb kept only the in-frame ones, dropping some. The sample holds 65,000 to 70,000 clones, approximately 91% seen once. The CDR3 runs 15 residues. CDR1 is SGHAT, CDR2 FQNNGV, per germline. V was shortened by 1 base and J by 1 base, with 8 bases between the two germline ends. The sequencing used peripheral blood, collected from a patient treated with photon-based radiotherapy. The gene calls are TRBV11-2 and TRBJ1-5; D might be TRBD1 (5 bases). The sequence was collected from a woman in her seventies with pancreatic cancer. CDR3 protein: CASSLGQSSNQPQHF. The CDR3 DNA is TGTGCCAGCAGCTTAGGACAGTCGAGCAATCAGCCCCAGCATTTT.